This T cell receptor beta chain was documented in a study of beta chain features in type 1 diabetes. Study observations and caveats: Reduced insertions and increased deletions marked VDJ junctions in type 1 diabetes patients.

A note on this clone: Its target is not known.

Of the isolated RNA, all was reverse transcribed, and so the sequenced material was expressed TCRB transcripts. This table comes from immunoSEQ multiplex PCR, and its TCRdb copy is limited to in-frame clones, with some not included. In the table there are 240,000 or so clones, 25% to 30% of which are singletons. Trimming took off 3 bases at V and 6 bases at J, with 9 bases between the two ends. Germline CDR1 is MDHEN and CDR2 is SYDVKM. The CDR3 has 12 amino acids. Heparinised blood was drawn once per donor, averaging roughly 120 mL. This chain connects TRBV28 to TRBJ2-7, with a tentative D call TRBD1 (6 bases). Sequencing used central memory CD4+ T cells from blood. The clonotype was recovered from a young man in good health. The CDR3 DNA reads as TGTGCCAGCAGTTTCAGGACAGTCGAGCAGTACTTC. This translates into CASSFRTVEQYF.